The 17 T cell receptor beta chains below were found in one sample sequenced in a study of response to subunit inactivated influenza vaccine. TCRdb re-analysed the RT-PCR reads in MiXCR, keeping a single row per CDR3 protein. This sample yields around 760,000 distinct CDR3 sequences, of which about 15% are seen a single time; less than 7% belongs to the top ten. The sequencing here drew on PBMCs from blood, taken 14 days before vaccination. Source of these receptors: a man aged 45-65 years who received an inactivated influenza vaccine.

The table lists this clonotype with many counts. This chain uses TRBV6-5 with TRBJ2-1; D not resolved. CDR1 and CDR2 (germline): MNHEY, SVGAGI. The ends were cut back, 2 bases at V and 6 bases at J, with 11 bases in the middle. CDR3 size: 14 residues. CDR3 sequence (DNA): TGTGCCAGCAGTTACGGGTCTTTCGGCAATGAGCAGTTCTTC. Its protein is CASSYGSFGNEQFF.

The chain uses TRBV7-2 and TRBJ1-2, with D tentatively TRBD1 (5 bases). The germline V gene has CDR1 SGHTA and CDR2 FQGNSA. Trimming removed 5 bases at V and 3 bases at J, with 16 bases between. The CDR3 totals 15 residues. CDR3: CASSSGPGRDYGYTF. The CDR3 DNA sequence: TGTGCCAGCAGCAGTGGTCCGGGACGGGACTATGGCTACACCTTC.

This clonotype was observed a handful of times. This chain uses TRBV4-2 with TRBJ2-1; maybe TRBD2 (6 bases). Per the germline V gene, CDR1 is LGHNA and CDR2 is YNFKEQ. The CDR3 is 15 amino acids. V was shortened by 0 bases and J by 9 bases, with 15 bases between the two germline ends. CDR3 residues: CASSQEWDSAGEQFF. In nucleotides, the CDR3 is TGTGCCAGCAGCCAAGAGTGGGACTCCGCGGGTGAGCAGTTCTTC.

This clonotype was detected only a few times. The chain recombines TRBV29-1 with TRBJ2-1; 7 bases are a match to TRBD2. The junction had 9 bases not matched to a gene; V was cut back by 3 bases and J by 7 bases. Germline V CDR1 and CDR2: SQVTM, ANQGSEA. The CDR3 is 14 amino acids. The CDR3 sequence: CSVELGLDTNEQFF. The CDR3 nucleotides read TGCAGCGTTGAGCTTGGACTAGACACGAATGAGCAGTTCTTC.

This clonotype appeared a few times. This rearrangement joins TRBV12-3 or TRBV12-4 to TRBJ1-5; D uncertain. The CDR3 loop spans 15 amino acids. The V end lost 1 base, the J end lost 3 bases, and 10 bases lay between the germline ends. Here the CDR3 reads CASSLVSGYNQPQHF. The CDR3 nucleotides are TGTGCCAGCAGTTTAGTATCGGGCTACAATCAGCCCCAGCATTTT.

This clonotype turned up a few times. This CDR3 reads CASSYSGDNYEQYF. The CDR3 DNA follows: TGTGCCAGCAGTTACTCAGGGGACAACTACGAGCAGTACTTC. This chain links TRBV6-5 with TRBJ2-7; weak D call: TRBD1 (6 bases). CDR3 size: 14 residues. CDR1 is MNHEY and CDR2 is SVGAGI in the germline V gene. V was pared by 0 bases and J by 3 bases, with 9 bases between.

This clonotype was seen many times. The chain recombines TRBV11-2 with TRBJ2-1; 12 bases are shared with TRBD2. The V gene end was trimmed by 6 bases and the J gene end by 6 bases; junction bases not matched to a gene: 6. The CDR3 sequence is 15 residues long. Germline lookup yields CDR1 SGHAT and CDR2 FQNNGV. The CDR3 nucleotides read TGTGCCAGCAGTCGGACTAGCGGGATAACCAATGAGCAGTTCTTC. It translates to CASSRTSGITNEQFF.

This chain uses TRBV7-2 with TRBJ2-1; 12 nucleotides match TRBD2. With V trimmed by 6 bases and J by 4 bases, 4 bases remained unmatched. This CDR3 has 15 amino acids. Per the germline V gene, CDR1 is SGHTA and CDR2 is FQGNSA. CDR3 amino acids: CASRTGLAGYNEQFF. CDR3 in DNA: TGTGCCAGCAGGACCGGACTAGCGGGGTACAATGAGCAGTTCTTC. Full variable domain (outside the CDR3, taken from reference TRBV7-2 and TRBJ2-1): GAGVSQSPSNKVTEKGKDVELRCDPISGHTALYWYRQSLGQGLEFLIYFQGNSAPDKSGLPSDRFSAERTGGSVSTLTIQRTQQEDSAVYLCASRTGLAGYNEQFFGPGTRLTVL.

The table lists this clonotype with a few counts. V usage is TRBV11-2 and J usage is TRBJ2-3, with 10 bases lining up with TRBD2. The junction had 18 bases not matched to a gene; V was cut back by 5 bases and J by 1 base. Per germline, CDR1 SGHAT and CDR2 FQNNGV. CDR3 length equals 20 residues. CDR3 sequence reads: CASSPFGRARGTSGTDTQYF. The CDR3 DNA follows: TGTGCCAGCAGCCCTTTTGGCAGGGCCAGAGGGACTAGCGGCACAGATACGCAGTATTTT.

The J gene is TRBJ1-1, the V gene TRBV3-1; no clear D. This CDR3 spans 11 amino acids. The germline V gene encodes CDR1 LGHDT and CDR2 YNNKEL (reference sequence). V gave up 1 base and J gave up 8 bases, with 5 bases separating them. In DNA, the CDR3 is TGTGCCAGCAGCCAAGCAAGCGAAGCTTTCTTT. Protein sequence: CASSQASEAFF.

This clonotype was counted at least ten times. J is TRBJ1-1 and V is TRBV7-8; D is unresolved. The V end was cut by 2 bases, the J end by 0 bases, with 4 bases between. The CDR3 is made up of 13 amino acids. The germline gives CDR1 SGHVS, CDR2 FQNEAQ. The CDR3 is CASSLYLNTEAFF. Written as DNA, the CDR3 is TGTGCCAGCAGCTTATACCTGAACACTGAAGCTTTCTTT.

There are a few counts of this clonotype. The rearrangement links TRBV28 to TRBJ2-5; the D is unclear. CDR1 is MDHEN, CDR2 SYDVKM, per germline. V lost 3 bases, J lost 2 bases, and 10 bases lay in between. The CDR3 consists of 14 residues. CDR3 in amino acids: CASSFVAPQETQYF. The DNA of the CDR3 is TGTGCCAGCAGTTTCGTGGCACCTCAAGAGACCCAGTACTTC.

The chain uses TRBV24-1 and TRBJ2-1; tentative D call: TRBD1 (8 bases). V was cut by 1 base and J by 2 bases, with 14 bases left in between. Germline V CDR1 and CDR2: KGHDR, SFDVKD. This CDR3 has 17 amino acids. The CDR3 sequence is CATSDFKRDRTYNEQFF. Here the CDR3 DNA reads TGTGCCACCAGTGATTTTAAGCGGGACAGGACCTACAATGAGCAGTTCTTC.

The chain links TRBV20-1 to TRBJ2-3; D perhaps matches TRBD1 (6 bases). Germline-derived CDR1 and CDR2 are DFQATT and SNEGSKA (reference sequence). V was clipped by 3 bases and J by 2 bases, with 21 bases between them. This CDR3 spans 17 amino acids. CDR3 in DNA: TGCAGTGCTAGGTCCCCTGACAGGTCGAGGTACACAGATACGCAGTATTTT. Translating gives CSARSPDRSRYTDTQYF.

This clonotype showed up many times. The chain carries TRBV10-3 and TRBJ2-2; D remains unclear. CDR1 is ENHRY, CDR2 SYGVKD, per germline. CDR3 size: 15 residues. Between the trimmed V and J ends, which lost 0 bases and 5 bases, there was a span of 10 bases. This chain's CDR3 is CAISESSTWTGELFF. For the CDR3, the DNA is TGTGCCATCAGTGAGTCCTCGACTTGGACCGGGGAGCTGTTTTTT.

This clonotype was detected a few times. The chain combines TRBV6-1 with TRBJ2-7; D is possibly TRBD1 or TRBD2 (5 bases each). Trimming shortened V by 6 bases and J by 0 bases, and 15 bases separated the two germline ends. Per the germline V gene, CDR1 is MNHNS and CDR2 is SASEGT. This CDR3 has 15 amino acids. The CDR3 loop is CASRAIRGLSYEQYF. The CDR3, as DNA: TGTGCCAGCAGAGCAATCCGGGGCCTCTCCTACGAGCAGTACTTC.

Many counts were recorded for this clonotype. V gene TRBV5-5 combines with J gene TRBJ2-1, with 7 bases fitting TRBD1. The CDR3 totals 13 residues. V gave up 0 bases and J gave up 15 bases; unmatched junction bases: 9. The germline V gene has CDR1 SGHKS and CDR2 YYEKEE (reference sequence). The DNA for the CDR3 is TGTGCCAGCAGCTTGGATTCGGACAGGTTCCCGTTCTTC. It translates to CASSLDSDRFPFF. Full variable domain (missing parts from reference TRBV5-5 and TRBJ2-1): DAGVTQSPTHLIKTRGQQVTLRCSPISGHKSVSWYQQVLGQGPQFIFQYYEKEERGRGNFPDRFSARQFPNYSSELNVNALLLGDSALYLCASSLDSDRFPFFGPGTRLTVL.